This T cell receptor beta chain is drawn from a study of blood T cell repertoires in COVID-19. The repertoire was sequenced with immunoSEQ multiplex PCR; TCRdb's copy has only in-frame clones and lacks some. The sample includes around 200,000 clones, about 90% of them seen just once. Germline V CDR1 and CDR2: SGHRS, YFSETQ. The CDR3 is made up of 13 amino acids. The V end was cut by 1 base, the J end by 2 bases, with 6 bases between. The source material was peripheral blood. The TCR originated in a man aged 40-55 years with active or convalescent COVID-19. The V and J genes are TRBV5-1 and TRBJ2-5; no firm D call. DNA of the CDR3: TGCGCCAGCAGCTTGACAGATCAAGAGACCCAGTACTTC. This gives the protein CASSLTDQETQYF.